This TCR beta chain came from a study of blood T cell repertoires in COVID-19. On the study more broadly: Sites in the United States, Italy and Spain provided acute and convalescent COVID-19 samples. PBMCs, B-cell-depleted T cells, or T cells were the source of the cDNA or gDNA that made up the material.

Between the trimmed V and J ends, which lost 6 bases and 3 bases, there was a span of 9 bases. CDR3 length equals 13 residues. Germline V gene data show CDR1 as MDHEN and CDR2 as SYDVKM. Original analysis: By means of reference gene primer amplification, nucleated cell counts were estimated. Clones were read by immunoSEQ multiplex PCR, and TCRdb kept only the in-frame ones, dropping some. For V, J and clone size, that table is used; D and trimming come from the DNA. The table has roughly 200,000 clones, around 80% seen once; the top ten hold 2.8%. V and J are TRBV28 and TRBJ1-5; D is unclear. Sequenced sample: peripheral blood. The source of this sequence is a woman of 80 years or more with active or convalescent COVID-19. The CDR3 DNA reads TGTGCCAGCAGCACACAAACCAATCAGCCCCAGCATTTT. Its protein product is CASSTQTNQPQHF.